This entry concerns a single T cell receptor beta chain. The target antigen is unknown. Sequencing used immunoSEQ v3.0 at survey level. Data came from immunoSEQ multiplex PCR; TCRdb stores just in-frame clones and leaves some out. The data show more than 25,000 clones, roughly 80% seen once. The data originate from a study of long-term antiretroviral therapy in people with HIV. Study-level background: The 2015 immediate-ART recommendation came about a decade after the earliest samples. Study findings and constraints: Blood was collected between about 2003 and 2017, possibly under older ART regimens.

CDR1 and CDR2 (germline): MNHEY, SMNVEV (reference sequence). Trimming removed 0 bases from V and 3 bases from J; junction bases left unmatched: 20. The CDR3 extends over 20 amino acids. Source: unsorted PBMCs, taken 3 years after starting antiretroviral therapy. This sequence was found in a man aged 35 to 55 with HIV. V is TRBV27 and J is TRBJ2-7; 7 nucleotides line up with TRBD1. The CDR3 spells CASSLSGRTGMAPSNYEQYF. DNA for the CDR3: TGTGCCAGCAGTTTATCGGGTCGGACAGGTATGGCCCCTTCGAACTACGAGCAGTACTTC.